This TCR beta chain originates from a study of T cells after yellow fever vaccination. Broader study findings: The appearance of a small share of clonotypes in both CD4 and CD8 compartments was observed.

The CDR3 length is 15 residues. J was trimmed by 7 bases and V by 0 bases; bases with no gene match: 3. Germline lookup yields CDR1 SGDLS and CDR2 YYNGEE. Universal primer sites and UMIs were introduced during 5'RACE template-switching synthesis of TCR cDNA. TCRdb ran MiXCR on the 5' RACE reads and lists one entry per CDR3 protein. The sample shows a few hundred thousand distinct CDR3 sequences, 15% to 20% of them seen only once. Note on this clonotype: Its cognate antigen is unknown.

The sequence was collected from a man younger than 35 who received the YFV17D yellow fever vaccine. The gene calls are TRBV9 and TRBJ2-2; 10 bases line up with TRBD2. The material sequenced was PBMCs, taken before the yellow fever booster vaccination. CDR3 DNA: TGTGCCAGCAGCGTAGTTGCTAGCGGGGGCGGGGAGCTGTTTTTT. This codes for CASSVVASGGGELFF.